This T cell receptor (beta chain) was documented in a study of human T cells and chemical hapten exposure. The time point denotes: pre-sensitization, week 0. Specified treatment: therapeutic diphenylcyclopropenone sensitization with weekly scalp DPC. A single record per CDR3 protein comes from TCRdb applying MiXCR to the RACE reads. The sample has some 45,000 distinct CDR3 sequences; around an eighth are singletons. The CDR3 length is 19 residues. Germline CDR1 is MNHNY and CDR2 is SVGAGI (reference sequence). The ends were cut back, 0 bases at V and 1 base at J, with 20 bases in the middle. This clonotype occurred a few times.

The sequenced sample was whole blood, obtained in connection with sensitization to the hapten diphenylcyclopropenone (DPC). The chain has TRBV6-6 and TRBJ2-3; weak D call: TRBD2 (6 bases). The sequence was obtained from a woman aged 30 to 39 with alopecia areata. Some clones in this sample may be carry-over from other donors' samples. The CDR3 nucleotides are TGTGCCAGCAGTTACTCCGCCAGGGTTGGAGGGCTCGGCACAGATACGCAGTATTTT. Its protein is CASSYSARVGGLGTDTQYF.